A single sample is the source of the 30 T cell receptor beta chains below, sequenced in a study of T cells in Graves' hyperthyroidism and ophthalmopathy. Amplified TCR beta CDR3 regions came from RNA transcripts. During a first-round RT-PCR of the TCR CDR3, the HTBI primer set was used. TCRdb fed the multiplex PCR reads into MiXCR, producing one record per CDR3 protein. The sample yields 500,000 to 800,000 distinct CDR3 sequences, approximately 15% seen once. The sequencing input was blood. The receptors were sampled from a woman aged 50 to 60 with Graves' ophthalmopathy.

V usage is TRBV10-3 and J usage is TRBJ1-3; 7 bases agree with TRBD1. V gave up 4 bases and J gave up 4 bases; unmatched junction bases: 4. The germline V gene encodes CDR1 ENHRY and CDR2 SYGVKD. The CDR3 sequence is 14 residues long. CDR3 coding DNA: TGTGCCATCAGTGGGTGGACAGGAGGAAACACCATATATTTT. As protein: CAISGWTGGNTIYF.

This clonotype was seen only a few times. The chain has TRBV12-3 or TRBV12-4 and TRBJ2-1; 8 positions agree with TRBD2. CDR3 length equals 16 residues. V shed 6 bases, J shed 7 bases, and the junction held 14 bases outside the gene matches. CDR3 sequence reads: CASSGFGTRGLNEQFF. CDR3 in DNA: TGTGCCAGCAGCGGGTTCGGGACTAGAGGATTGAATGAGCAGTTCTTC.

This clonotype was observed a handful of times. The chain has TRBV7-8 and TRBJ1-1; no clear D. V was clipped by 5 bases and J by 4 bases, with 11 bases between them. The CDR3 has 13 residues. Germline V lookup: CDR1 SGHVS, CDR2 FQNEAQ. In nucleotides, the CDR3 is TGTGCCAGCAGCACACTCCCGGGCACTGAAGCTTTCTTT. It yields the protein CASSTLPGTEAFF.

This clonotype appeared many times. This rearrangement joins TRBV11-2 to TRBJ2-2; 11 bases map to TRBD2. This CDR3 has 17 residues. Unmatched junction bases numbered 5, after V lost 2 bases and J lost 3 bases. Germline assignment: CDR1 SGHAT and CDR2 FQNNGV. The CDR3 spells CASSLPSLAGDTGELFF. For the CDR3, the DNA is TGTGCCAGCAGCTTACCATCACTAGCGGGGGACACCGGGGAGCTGTTTTTT.

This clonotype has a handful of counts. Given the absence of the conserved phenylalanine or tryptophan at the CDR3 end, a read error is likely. The CDR3 loop reads CASSLDPGGYEQYL. DNA for the CDR3: TGTGCCAGCAGCTTAGATCCGGGGGGCTACGAGCAGTACCTC. The J gene is TRBJ2-7, the V gene TRBV7-9; 7 positions agree with TRBD2. This CDR3 comprises 14 residues. J gave up 3 bases and V 1 base, and 3 bases lay outside the gene matches. Germline loops: CDR1 SEHNR, CDR2 FQNEAQ (reference sequence).

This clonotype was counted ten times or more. The CDR3 DNA reads as TGTGCCAGCAGCCTAAGACTAGCGGGGATACCCTCCTACGAGCAGTACTTC. This gives the protein CASSLRLAGIPSYEQYF. V gene TRBV7-2 combines with J gene TRBJ2-7, with 11 nucleotides matching TRBD2. In germline, CDR1 is SGHTA, CDR2 FQGNSA. The V segment lost 5 bases and the J segment 0 bases; nucleotides outside the gene matches: 9. This CDR3 spans 17 amino acids.

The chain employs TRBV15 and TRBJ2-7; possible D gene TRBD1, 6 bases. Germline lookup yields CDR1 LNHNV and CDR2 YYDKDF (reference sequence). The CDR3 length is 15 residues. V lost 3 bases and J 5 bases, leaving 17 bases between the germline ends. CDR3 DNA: TGTGCCACCAGCAGGGAGGACAGAGATATCCACGAGCAGTACTTC. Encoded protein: CATSREDRDIHEQYF.

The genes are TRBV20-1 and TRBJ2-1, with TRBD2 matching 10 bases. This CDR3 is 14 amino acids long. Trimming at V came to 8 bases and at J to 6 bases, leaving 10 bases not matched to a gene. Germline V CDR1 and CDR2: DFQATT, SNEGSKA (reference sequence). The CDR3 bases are TGCAGTTCCAACCCTAGCGGGAGAGTCAATGAGCAGTTCTTC. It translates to CSSNPSGRVNEQFF.

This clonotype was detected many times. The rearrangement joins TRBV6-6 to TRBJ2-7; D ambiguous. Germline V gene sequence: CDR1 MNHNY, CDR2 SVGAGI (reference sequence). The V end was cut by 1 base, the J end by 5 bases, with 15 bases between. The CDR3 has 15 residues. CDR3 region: CASSYLGGNRNEQYF. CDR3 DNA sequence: TGTGCCAGCAGTTACTTGGGCGGTAATCGGAACGAGCAGTACTTC.

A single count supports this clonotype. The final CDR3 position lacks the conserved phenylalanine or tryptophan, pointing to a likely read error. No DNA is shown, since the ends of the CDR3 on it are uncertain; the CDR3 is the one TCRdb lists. This chain's CDR3 is CSAQSGTGFYEQHI. V usage is TRBV20-1 and J usage is TRBJ2-7; TRBD1 is taken as the D call from the table, unchecked against the DNA. Counting both end residues, the CDR3 totals 14 amino acids. Germline V gene sequence: CDR1 DFQATT, CDR2 SNEGSKA (reference sequence).

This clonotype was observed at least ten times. Here the CDR3 reads CATSRAKGEPPYEQYF. The DNA of the CDR3 is TGTGCCACCAGCAGAGCCAAAGGGGAACCCCCCTACGAGCAGTACTTC. The V and J genes are TRBV15 and TRBJ2-7, with TRBD1 as a possible D gene (5 bases). The length of the CDR3 is 16 residues. V lost 1 base to trimming and J lost 2 bases, with 15 bases between them. From germline, CDR1 is LNHNV and CDR2 YYDKDF (reference sequence). Together with reference TRBV15 and TRBJ2-7, the CDR3 gives the full variable domain: DAMVIQNPRYQVTQFGKPVTLSCSQTLNHNVMYWYQQKSSQAPKLLFHYYDKDFNNEADTPDNFQSRRPNTSFCFLDIRSPGLGDTAMYLCATSRAKGEPPYEQYFGPGTRLTVT.

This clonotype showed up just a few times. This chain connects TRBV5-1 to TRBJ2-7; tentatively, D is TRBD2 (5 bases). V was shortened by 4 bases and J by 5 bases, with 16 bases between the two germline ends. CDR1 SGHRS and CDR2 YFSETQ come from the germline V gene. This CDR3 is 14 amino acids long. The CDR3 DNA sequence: TGCGCCAGCAGCCCCAGAGGGAGACGGGACGAGCAGTACTTC. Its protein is CASSPRGRRDEQYF.

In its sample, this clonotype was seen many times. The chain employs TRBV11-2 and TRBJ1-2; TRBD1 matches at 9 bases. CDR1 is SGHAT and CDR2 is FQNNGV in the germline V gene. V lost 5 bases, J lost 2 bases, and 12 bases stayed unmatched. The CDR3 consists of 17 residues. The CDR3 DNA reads TGTGCCAGCAGCCCAAGGGTCCGGACAGGGGTCAACTATGGCTACACCTTC. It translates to CASSPRVRTGVNYGYTF.

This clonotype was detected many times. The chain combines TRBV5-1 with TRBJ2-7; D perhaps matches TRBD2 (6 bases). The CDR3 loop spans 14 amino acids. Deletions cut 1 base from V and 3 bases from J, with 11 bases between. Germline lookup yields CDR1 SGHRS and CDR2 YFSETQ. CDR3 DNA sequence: TGCGCCAGCAGCTTGAATCGGGAGTTCTACGAGCAGTACTTC. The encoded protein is CASSLNREFYEQYF.

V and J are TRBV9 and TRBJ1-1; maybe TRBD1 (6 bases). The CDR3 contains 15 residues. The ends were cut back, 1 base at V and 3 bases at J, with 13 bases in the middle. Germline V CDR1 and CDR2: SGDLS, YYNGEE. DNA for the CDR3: TGTGCCAGCAGCGTATCAGGGGCTTGGGACACTGAAGCTTTCTTT. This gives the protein CASSVSGAWDTEAFF.

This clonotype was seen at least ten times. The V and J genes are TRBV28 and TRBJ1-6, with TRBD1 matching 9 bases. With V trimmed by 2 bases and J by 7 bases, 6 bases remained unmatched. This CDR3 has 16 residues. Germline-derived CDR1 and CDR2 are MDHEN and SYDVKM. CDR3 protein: CASSLHTGGSNSPLHF. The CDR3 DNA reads TGTGCCAGCAGTTTACACACAGGGGGCTCAAATTCACCCCTCCACTTT. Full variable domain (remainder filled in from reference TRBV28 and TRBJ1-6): DVKVTQSSRYLVKRTGEKVFLECVQDMDHENMFWYRQDPGLGLRLIYFSYDVKMKEKGDIPEGYSVSREKKERFSLILESASTNQTSMYLCASSLHTGGSNSPLHFGNGTRLTVT.

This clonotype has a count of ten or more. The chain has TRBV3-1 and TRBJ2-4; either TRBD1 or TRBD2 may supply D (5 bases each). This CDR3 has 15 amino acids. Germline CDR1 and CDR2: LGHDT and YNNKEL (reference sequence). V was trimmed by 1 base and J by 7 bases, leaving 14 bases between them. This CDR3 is CASSQVGTETNIQYF. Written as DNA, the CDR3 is TGTGCCAGCAGCCAAGTCGGGACCGAAACCAACATTCAGTACTTC. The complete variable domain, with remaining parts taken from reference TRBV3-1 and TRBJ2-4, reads DTAVSQTPKYLVTQMGNDKSIKCEQNLGHDTMYWYKQDSKKFLKIMFSYNNKELIINETVPNRFSPKSPDKAHLNLHINSLELGDSAVYFCASSQVGTETNIQYFGAGTRLSVL.

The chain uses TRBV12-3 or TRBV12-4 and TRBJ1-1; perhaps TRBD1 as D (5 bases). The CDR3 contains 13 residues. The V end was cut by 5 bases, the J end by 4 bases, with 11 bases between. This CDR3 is CASSRRGSTEAFF. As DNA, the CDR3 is TGTGCCAGCAGTCGACGGGGGTCCACTGAAGCTTTCTTT.

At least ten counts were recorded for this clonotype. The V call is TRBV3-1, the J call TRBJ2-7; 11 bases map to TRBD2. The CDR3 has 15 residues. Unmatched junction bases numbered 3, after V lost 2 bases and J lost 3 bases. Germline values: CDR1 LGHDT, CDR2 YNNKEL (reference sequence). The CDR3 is CASSQRGLADYEQYF. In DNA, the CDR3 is TGTGCCAGCAGCCAACGGGGACTAGCGGACTACGAGCAGTACTTC.

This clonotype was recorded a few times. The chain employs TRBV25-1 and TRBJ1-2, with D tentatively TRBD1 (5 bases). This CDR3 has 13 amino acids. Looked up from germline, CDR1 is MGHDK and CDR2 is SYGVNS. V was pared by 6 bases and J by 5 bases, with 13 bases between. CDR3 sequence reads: CASRSRQTYGYTF. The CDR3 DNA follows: TGTGCCAGCAGGAGCAGACAGACTTATGGCTACACCTTC.

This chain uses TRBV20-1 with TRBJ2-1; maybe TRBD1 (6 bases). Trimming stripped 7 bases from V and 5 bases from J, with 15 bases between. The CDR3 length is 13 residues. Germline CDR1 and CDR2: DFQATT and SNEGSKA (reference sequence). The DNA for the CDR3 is TGCAGTGAAAGGGGCAGGGGTAACAATGAGCAGTTCTTC. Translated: CSERGRGNNEQFF.

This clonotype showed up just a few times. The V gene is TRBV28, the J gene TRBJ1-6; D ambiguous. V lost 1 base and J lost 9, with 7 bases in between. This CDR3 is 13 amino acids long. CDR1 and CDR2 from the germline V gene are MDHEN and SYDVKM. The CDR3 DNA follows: TGTGCCAGCAGTTTATCCCCCGGTTCACCCCTCCACTTT. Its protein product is CASSLSPGSPLHF.

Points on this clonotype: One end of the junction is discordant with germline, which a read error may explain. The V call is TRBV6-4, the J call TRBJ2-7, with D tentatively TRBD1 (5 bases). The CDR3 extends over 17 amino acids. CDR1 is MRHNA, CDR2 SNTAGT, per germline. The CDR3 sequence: CASSYSMGPGRSFEQYF. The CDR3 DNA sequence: TGTGCCAGCAGTTACTCGATGGGGCCCGGAAGGTCTTTCGAGCAGTACTTC.

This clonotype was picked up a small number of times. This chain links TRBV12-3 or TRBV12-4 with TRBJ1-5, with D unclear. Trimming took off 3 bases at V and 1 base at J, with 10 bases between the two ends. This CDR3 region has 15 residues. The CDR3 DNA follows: TGTGCCAGCAGTTTTAGACCTCACAGCAATCAGCCCCAGCATTTT. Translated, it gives CASSFRPHSNQPQHF.

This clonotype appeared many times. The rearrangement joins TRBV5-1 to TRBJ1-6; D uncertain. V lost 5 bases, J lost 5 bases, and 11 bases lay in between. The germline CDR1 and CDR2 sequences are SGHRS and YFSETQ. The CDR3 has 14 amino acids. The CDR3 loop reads CASRSTVNNSPLHF. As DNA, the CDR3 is TGCGCCAGCAGATCCACAGTCAATAATTCACCCCTCCACTTT. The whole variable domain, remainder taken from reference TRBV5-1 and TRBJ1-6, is KAGVTQTPRYLIKTRGQQVTLSCSPISGHRSVSWYQQTPGQGLQFLFEYFSETQRNKGNFPGRFSGRQFSNSRSEMNVSTLELGDSALYLCASRSTVNNSPLHFGNGTRLTVT.

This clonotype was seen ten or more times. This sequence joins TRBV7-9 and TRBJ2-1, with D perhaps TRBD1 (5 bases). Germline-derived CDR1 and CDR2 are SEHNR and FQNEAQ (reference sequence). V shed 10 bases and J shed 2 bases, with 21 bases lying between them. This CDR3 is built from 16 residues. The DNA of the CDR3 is TGTGCCATGCAGCGCGGTAGACTGACAGCCTACAATGAGCAGTTCTTC. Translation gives CAMQRGRLTAYNEQFF.

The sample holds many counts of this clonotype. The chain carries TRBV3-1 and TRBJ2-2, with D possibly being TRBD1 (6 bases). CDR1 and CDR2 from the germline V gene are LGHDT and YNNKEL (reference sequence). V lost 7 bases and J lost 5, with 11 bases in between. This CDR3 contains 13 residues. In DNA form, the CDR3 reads TGTGCCAGCACCTCTACAGGGACCGGGGAGCTGTTTTTT. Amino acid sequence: CASTSTGTGELFF.

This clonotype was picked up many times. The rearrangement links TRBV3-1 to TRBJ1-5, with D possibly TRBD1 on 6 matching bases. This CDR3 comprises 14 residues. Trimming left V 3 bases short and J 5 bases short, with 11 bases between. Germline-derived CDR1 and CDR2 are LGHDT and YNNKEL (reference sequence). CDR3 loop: CASSQRQVDQPQHF. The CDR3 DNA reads TGTGCCAGCAGCCAGCGACAGGTCGATCAGCCCCAGCATTTT. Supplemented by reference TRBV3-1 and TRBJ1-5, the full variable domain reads DTAVSQTPKYLVTQMGNDKSIKCEQNLGHDTMYWYKQDSKKFLKIMFSYNNKELIINETVPNRFSPKSPDKAHLNLHINSLELGDSAVYFCASSQRQVDQPQHFGDGTRLSIL.

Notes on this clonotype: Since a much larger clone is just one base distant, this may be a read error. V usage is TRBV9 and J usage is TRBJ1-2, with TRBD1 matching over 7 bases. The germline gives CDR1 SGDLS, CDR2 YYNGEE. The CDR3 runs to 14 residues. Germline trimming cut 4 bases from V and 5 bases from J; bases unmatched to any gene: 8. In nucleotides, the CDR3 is TGTGCCAGCAGCCCGACGGGGACAGAATATGGCTACACCTTC. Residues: CASSPTGTEYGYTF.

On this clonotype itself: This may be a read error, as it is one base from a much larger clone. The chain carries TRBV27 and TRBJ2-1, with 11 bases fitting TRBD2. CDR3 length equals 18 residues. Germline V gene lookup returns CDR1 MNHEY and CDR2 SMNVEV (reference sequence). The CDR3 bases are TGTGCCAGCAGTTTCCAAGCCGGGACTAGCGGTTTATACAATGAGCAGCTCTTC. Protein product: CASSFQAGTSGLYNEQLF.